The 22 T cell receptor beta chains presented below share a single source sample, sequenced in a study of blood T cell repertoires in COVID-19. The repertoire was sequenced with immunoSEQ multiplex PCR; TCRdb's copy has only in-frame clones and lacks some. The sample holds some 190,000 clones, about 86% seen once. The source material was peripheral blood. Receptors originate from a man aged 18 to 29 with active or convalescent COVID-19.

The CDR3 region has the DNA TGTGCTAGTGGTTTGGTACTTACCATTTTTTCTGGGGGGAACGCGAACACCGGGGAGCTGTTTTTT. This gives the protein CASGLVLTIFSGGNANTGELFF. J is TRBJ2-2 and V is TRBV12-5, with D perhaps matching TRBD2 (6 bases). This CDR3 spans 22 amino acids. CDR1 and CDR2 (germline): LGHNT, FRNRAP. Trimming removed 0 bases from V and 0 bases from J, with 26 bases in between.

CDR3 protein: CASSLDQGARNSPLHF. For the CDR3, the DNA is TGTGCCAGCAGCTTAGACCAGGGGGCGCGAAATTCACCCCTCCACTTT. The chain couples TRBV7-8 to TRBJ1-6, with 8 nucleotides matching TRBD1. Germline assignment: CDR1 SGHVS and CDR2 FQNEAQ. The CDR3 is 16 residues long. Trimming removed 1 base from V and 7 bases from J; junction bases left unmatched: 6.

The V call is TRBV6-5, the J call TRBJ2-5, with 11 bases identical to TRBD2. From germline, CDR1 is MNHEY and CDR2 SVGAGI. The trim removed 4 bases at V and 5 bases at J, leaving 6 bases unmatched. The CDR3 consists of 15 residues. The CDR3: CASSLAGGPGETQYF. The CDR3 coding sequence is TGTGCCAGCAGTTTAGCGGGAGGGCCTGGCGAGACCCAGTACTTC.

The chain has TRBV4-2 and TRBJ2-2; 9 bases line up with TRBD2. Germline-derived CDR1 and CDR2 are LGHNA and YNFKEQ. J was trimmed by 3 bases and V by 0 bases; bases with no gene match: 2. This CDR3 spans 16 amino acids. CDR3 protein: CASSQDSGSDTGELFF. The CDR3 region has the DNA TGTGCCAGCAGCCAAGATAGCGGGAGTGACACCGGGGAGCTGTTTTTT.

The CDR3 region is CASSPPMYGYTF. As DNA, the CDR3 is TGTGCCAGCAGCCCCCCAATGTATGGCTACACCTTC. V gene TRBV12-3 or TRBV12-4 combines with J gene TRBJ1-2; D gene unclear. This CDR3 is built from 12 residues. V lost 6 bases to trimming and J lost 5 bases, with 10 bases between them.

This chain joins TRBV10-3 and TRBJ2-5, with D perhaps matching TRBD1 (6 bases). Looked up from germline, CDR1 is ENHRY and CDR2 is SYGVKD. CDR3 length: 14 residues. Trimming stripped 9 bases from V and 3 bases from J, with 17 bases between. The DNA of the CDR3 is TGTGCCATTTCACCCGGGACAAAAAAAGAGACCCAGTACTTC. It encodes CAISPGTKKETQYF.

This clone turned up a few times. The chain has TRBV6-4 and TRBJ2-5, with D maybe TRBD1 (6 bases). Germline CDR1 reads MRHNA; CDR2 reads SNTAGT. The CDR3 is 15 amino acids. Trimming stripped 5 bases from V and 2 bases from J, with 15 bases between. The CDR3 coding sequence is TGTGCCAGCAGTCTGGTAGGGGGAGCACAAGAGACCCAGTACTTC. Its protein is CASSLVGGAQETQYF.

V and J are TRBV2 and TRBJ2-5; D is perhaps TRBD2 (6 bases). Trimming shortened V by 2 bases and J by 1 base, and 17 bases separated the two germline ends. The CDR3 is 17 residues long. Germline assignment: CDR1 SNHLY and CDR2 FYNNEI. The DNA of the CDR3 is TGTGCCAGCAGTGAAATCGGACTAACTAGTGCCCAAGAGACCCAGTACTTC. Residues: CASSEIGLTSAQETQYF. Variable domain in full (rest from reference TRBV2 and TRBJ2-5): EPEVTQTPSHQVTQMGQEVILRCVPISNHLYFYWYRQILGQKVEFLVSFYNNEISEKSEIFDDQFSVERPDGSNFTLKIRSTKLEDSAMYFCASSEIGLTSAQETQYFGPGTRLLVL.

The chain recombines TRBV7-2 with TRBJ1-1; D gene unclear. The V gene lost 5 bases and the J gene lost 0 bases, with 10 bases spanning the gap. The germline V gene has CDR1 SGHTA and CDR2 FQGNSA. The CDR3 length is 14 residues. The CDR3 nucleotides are TGTGCCAGCAGCCCCGGTCCGGTGAACACTGAAGCTTTCTTT. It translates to CASSPGPVNTEAFF.

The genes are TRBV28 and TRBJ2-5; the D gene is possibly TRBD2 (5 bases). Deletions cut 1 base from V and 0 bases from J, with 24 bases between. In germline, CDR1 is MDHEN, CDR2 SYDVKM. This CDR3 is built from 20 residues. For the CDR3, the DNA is TGTGCCAGCAGTTTATCGGCGGAGCGGAGGTCGCTTTGGTACCAAGAGACCCAGTACTTC. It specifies CASSLSAERRSLWYQETQYF.

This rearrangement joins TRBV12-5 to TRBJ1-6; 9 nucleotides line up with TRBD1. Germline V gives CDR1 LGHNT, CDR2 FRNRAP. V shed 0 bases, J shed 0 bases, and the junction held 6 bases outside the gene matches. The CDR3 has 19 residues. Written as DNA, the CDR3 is TGTGCTAGTGGTTTGGTACCCACGACAGGGGGCTCCTATAATTCACCCCTCCACTTT. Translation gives CASGLVPTTGGSYNSPLHF.

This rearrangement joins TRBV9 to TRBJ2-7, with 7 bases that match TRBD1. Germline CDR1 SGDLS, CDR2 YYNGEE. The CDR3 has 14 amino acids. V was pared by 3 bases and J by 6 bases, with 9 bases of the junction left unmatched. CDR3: CASSADTRGREQYF. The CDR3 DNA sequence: TGTGCCAGCAGCGCCGATACAAGGGGGCGCGAGCAGTACTTC.

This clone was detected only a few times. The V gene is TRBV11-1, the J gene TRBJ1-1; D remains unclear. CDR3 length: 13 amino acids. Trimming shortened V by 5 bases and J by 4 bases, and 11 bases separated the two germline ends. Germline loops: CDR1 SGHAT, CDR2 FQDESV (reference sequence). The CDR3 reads CASSPRQVTEAFF. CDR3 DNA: TGTGCCAGCAGCCCGCGACAAGTCACTGAAGCTTTCTTT.

The CDR3 DNA reads TGTGCCAGCAGTCCATCCGCGGGGTACAATGAGCAGTTCTTC. Translated: CASSPSAGYNEQFF. The chain joins TRBV6-5 to TRBJ2-1, with D tentatively TRBD2 (6 bases). The CDR3 runs to 14 residues. Germline assignment: CDR1 MNHEY and CDR2 SVGAGI. V gave up 5 bases and J gave up 4 bases, with 12 bases separating them.

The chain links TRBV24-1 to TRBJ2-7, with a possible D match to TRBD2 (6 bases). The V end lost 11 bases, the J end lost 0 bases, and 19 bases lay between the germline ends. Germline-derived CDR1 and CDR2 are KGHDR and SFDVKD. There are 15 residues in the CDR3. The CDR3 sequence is CARTGVRISSYEQYF. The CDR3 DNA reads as TGTGCCAGGACGGGGGTCCGAATAAGCTCCTACGAGCAGTACTTC.

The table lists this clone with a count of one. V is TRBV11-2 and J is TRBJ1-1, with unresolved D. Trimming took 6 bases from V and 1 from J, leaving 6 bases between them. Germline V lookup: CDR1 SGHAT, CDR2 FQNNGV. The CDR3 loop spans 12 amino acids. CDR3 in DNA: TGTGCCAGCAGATTTAAGAACACTGAAGCTTTCTTT. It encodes CASRFKNTEAFF.

The chain's CDR3 is CASSSETTPQSYEQYF. CDR3 DNA: TGTGCCAGCAGTTCAGAGACTACCCCTCAAAGTTACGAGCAGTACTTC. The chain couples TRBV27 to TRBJ2-7; maybe TRBD2 (5 bases). CDR1 and CDR2 from the germline V gene are MNHEY and SMNVEV (reference sequence). V lost 4 bases, J lost 4 bases, and 20 bases lay in between. CDR3 size: 16 residues.

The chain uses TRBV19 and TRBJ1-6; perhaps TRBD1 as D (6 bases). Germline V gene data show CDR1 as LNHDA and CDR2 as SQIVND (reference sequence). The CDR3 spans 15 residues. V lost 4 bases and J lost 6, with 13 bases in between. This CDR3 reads CASSTPDRRNSPLHF. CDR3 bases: TGTGCCAGTAGTACCCCGGACAGACGTAATTCACCCCTCCACTTT. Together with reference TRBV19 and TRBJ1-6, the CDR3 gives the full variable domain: DGGITQSPKYLFRKEGQNVTLSCEQNLNHDAMYWYRQDPGQGLRLIYYSQIVNDFQKGDIAEGYSVSREKKESFPLTVTSAQKNPTAFYLCASSTPDRRNSPLHFGNGTRLTVT.

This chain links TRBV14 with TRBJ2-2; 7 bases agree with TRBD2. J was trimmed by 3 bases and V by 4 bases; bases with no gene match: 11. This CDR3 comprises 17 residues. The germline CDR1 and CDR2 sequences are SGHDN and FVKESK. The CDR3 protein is CASSPIPGGSHTGELFF. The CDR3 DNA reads TGTGCCAGCAGCCCCATTCCGGGCGGGAGTCACACCGGGGAGCTGTTTTTT.

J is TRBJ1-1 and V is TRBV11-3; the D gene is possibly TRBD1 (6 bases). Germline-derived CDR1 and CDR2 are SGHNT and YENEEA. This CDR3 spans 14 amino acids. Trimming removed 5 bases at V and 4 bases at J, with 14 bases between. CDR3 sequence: CASSERGGITEAFF. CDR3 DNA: TGTGCCAGCAGCGAACGGGGGGGCATCACTGAAGCTTTCTTT.

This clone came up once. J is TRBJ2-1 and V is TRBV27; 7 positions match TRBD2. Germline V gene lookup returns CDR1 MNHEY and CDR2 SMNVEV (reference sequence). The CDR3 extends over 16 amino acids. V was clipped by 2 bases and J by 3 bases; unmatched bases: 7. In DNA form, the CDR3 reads TGTGCCAGCAGTTTAGCGGGAGAATTCAGCTACAATGAGCAGTTCTTC. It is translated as CASSLAGEFSYNEQFF.

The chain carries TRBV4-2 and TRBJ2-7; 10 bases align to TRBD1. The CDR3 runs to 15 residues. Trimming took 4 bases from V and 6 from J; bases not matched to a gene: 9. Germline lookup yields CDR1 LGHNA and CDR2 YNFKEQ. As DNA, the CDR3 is TGTGCCAGCAGCCCCGCCGGAGGACAGGGGGGCGAGCAGTACTTC. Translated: CASSPAGGQGGEQYF.